This T cell receptor (beta chain) derives from a study of T-cell memory formation after mild COVID-19. A word on this clonotype: Its matching antigen is unknown.

Study outcomes and limitations: Some SARS-CoV-2-responding clones were already detected in memory before infection. Shrinking CD4+ clones were chiefly CM and EM; CD8+ ones were chiefly EMRA. While clones contracting from day 15 to 85 were balanced between CD4 and CD8, later expanders leaned CD4+.

TCR alpha and TCR beta cDNA libraries with sample barcodes and UMIs came from 5'RACE using constant-segment primers. Using its own MiXCR run on the 5' RACE reads, TCRdb lists one record per CDR3 protein. The sample records 350,000 to 450,000 distinct CDR3 sequences, around 18% being singletons. Germline V CDR1 and CDR2: MGHRA, YSYEKL. Trimming took 0 bases from V and 2 from J, leaving 17 bases between them. This CDR3 contains 18 residues. The genes are TRBV4-1 and TRBJ1-5; no firm D call. The clonotype comes from an adult woman who had mild COVID-19 (a few samples of this study predate the infection). Cell type and time point are not known. The sequencing input was PBMCs or a T cell subset sorted from them (not recorded which). CDR3 DNA: TGCGCCAGCAGCCAAGAGACCTTCGGGGATAAGGGCAATCAGCCCCAGCATTTT. Translation gives CASSQETFGDKGNQPQHF.